This T cell receptor beta chain was obtained from a study of OX40 agonist ivuxolimab in advanced cancers. Study as a whole: Therapy given before enrollment (anti-PD-1, anti-PD-L1 or anti-CTLA-4) was allowed, and approximately 40% had some.

Libraries were prepared by immunoSEQ multiplex PCR; TCRdb keeps only in-frame clonotypes and omits some of them. The table records around 35,000 clones, more than 85% of them present only once. The CDR3 has 12 amino acids. V was clipped by 5 bases and J by 6 bases, with 8 bases between them. CDR1 is SEHNR, CDR2 FQNEAQ, per germline (reference sequence). Comment on this clone: Antigen specificity is unknown.

Study findings and constraints: Clonal expansion was seen in CD4+ and CD8+ blood T cells by week 6 at 0.1 to 3.0 mg/kg. CD4+ T cells averaged fewer expanded clones than CD8+ T cells.

Baseline, cycle 4 day 1, and cycle 7 day 1 were the blood sampling points. The V and J genes are TRBV7-9 and TRBJ1-5; D is undetermined. This sequence originates from an adult with an advanced solid tumor such as melanoma, head and neck, liver or kidney cancer. Sequencing was performed on CD4+ or CD8+ T cells sorted from blood, taken in a trial of the OX40 agonist ivuxolimab. Here the CDR3 DNA reads TGTGCCAGCAGCCTAGGGTCTCAGCCCCAGCATTTT. It codes for CASSLGSQPQHF.